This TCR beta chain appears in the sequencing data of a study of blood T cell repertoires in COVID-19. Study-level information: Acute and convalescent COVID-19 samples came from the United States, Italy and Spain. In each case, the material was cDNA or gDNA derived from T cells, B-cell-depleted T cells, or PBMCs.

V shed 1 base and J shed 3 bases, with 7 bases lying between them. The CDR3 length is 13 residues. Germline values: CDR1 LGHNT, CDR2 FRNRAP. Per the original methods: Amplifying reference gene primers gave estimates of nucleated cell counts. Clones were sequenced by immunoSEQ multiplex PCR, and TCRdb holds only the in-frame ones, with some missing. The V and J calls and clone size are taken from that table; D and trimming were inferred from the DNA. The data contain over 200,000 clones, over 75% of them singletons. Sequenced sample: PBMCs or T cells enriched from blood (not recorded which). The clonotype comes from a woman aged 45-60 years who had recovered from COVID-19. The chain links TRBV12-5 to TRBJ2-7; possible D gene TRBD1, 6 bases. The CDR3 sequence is CASGLATGYEQYF. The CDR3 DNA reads TGTGCTAGTGGTTTGGCGACAGGCTACGAGCAGTACTTC.